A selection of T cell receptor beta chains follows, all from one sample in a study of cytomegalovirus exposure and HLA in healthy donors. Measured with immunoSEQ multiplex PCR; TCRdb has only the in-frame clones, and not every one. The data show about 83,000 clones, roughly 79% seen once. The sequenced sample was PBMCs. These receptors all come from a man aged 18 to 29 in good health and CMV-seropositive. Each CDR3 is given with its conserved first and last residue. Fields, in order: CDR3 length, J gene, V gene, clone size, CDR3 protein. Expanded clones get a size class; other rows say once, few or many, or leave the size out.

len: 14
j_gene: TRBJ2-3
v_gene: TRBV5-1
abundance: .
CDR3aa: CASSLPASTDTQYF

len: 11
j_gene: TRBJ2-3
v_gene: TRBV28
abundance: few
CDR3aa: CASLLVNTQYF

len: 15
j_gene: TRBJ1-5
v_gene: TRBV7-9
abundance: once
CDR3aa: CASSSLGGASQPQHF

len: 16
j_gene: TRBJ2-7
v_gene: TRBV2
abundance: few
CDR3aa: CASSVSLGTASYEQYF

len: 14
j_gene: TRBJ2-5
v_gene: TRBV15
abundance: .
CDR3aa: CATSRETGTETQYF

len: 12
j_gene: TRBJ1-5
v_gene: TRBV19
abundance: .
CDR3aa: CASGQGLQPQHF

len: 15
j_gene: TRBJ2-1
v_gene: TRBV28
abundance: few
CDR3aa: CASVPGGSSYNEQFF

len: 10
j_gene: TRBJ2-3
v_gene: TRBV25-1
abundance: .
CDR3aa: CASQHDTQYF

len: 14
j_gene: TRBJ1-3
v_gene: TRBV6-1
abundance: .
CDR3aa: CASSDHSRGNTIYF

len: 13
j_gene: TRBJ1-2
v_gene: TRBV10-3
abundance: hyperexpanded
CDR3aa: CAISGRGPEGYTF

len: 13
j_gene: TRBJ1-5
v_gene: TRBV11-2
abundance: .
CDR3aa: CASSFSGNQPQHF

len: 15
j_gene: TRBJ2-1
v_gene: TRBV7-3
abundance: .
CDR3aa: CASSSGPGGRDEQFF

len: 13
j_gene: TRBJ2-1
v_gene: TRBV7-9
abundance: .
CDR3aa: CASSPNEGSEQFF

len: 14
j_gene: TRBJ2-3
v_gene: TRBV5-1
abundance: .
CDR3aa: CASSVDNPTDTQYF

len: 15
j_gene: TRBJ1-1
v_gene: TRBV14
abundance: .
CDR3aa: CASSQVQGAMAEAFF

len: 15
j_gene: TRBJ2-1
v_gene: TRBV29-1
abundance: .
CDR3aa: CSVEDTGGSYNEQFF

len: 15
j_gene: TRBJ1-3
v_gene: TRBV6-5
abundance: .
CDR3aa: CASSYSGQRGNTIYF

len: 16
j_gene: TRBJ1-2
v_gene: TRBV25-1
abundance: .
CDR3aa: CASSPSRTANNYGYTF

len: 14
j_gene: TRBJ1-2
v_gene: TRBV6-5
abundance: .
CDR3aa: CASSYHGQGYGYTF

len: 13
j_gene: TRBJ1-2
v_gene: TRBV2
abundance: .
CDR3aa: CASRNTGTGGYTF

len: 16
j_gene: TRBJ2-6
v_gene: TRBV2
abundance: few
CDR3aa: CASSWDRGLGANVLTF

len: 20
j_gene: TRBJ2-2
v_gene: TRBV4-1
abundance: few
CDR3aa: CASRFNRGLAGVGYPGELFF

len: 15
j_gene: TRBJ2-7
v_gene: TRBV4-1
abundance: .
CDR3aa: CASSAVGGTSSAQYF

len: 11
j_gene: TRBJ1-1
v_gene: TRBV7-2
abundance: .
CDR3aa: CASSYISEAFF